This T cell receptor beta chain was sequenced in a study of CD4 and CD8 cells across lung adenocarcinoma regions. This clonotype was seen a handful of times. TCRdb reprocessed the PCR reads with MiXCR, giving one entry per CDR3 protein. The sample lists 7,500 to 10,000 distinct CDR3 sequences, 40% to 50% seen once, with about 17% in the top ten. Germline CDR1 is SGHVS and CDR2 is FQNEAQ. This CDR3 has 20 amino acids. V lost 3 bases and J lost 0; bases outside the gene matches: 17. Donors had localized lung adenocarcinoma, a non-small cell lung cancer. The chain combines TRBV7-8 with TRBJ2-1, with 7 bases that match TRBD2. Sequences were obtained from CD4+ T cells from the margin of a lung tumor. The receptor was derived from a female donor with lung adenocarcinoma. The CD4 and CD8 labels of this study may be unreliable. The CDR3 coding sequence is TGTGCCAGCAGCTTTTATGGGCTAGCGGAGATCAGTCGCTCCTACAATGAGCAGTTCTTC. It is translated as CASSFYGLAEISRSYNEQFF. Using reference TRBV7-8 and TRBJ2-1 for the parts outside the CDR3, the full variable domain is GAGVSQSPRYKVAKRGQDVALRCDPISGHVSLFWYQQALGQGPEFLTYFQNEAQLDKSGLPSDRFFAERPEGSVSTLKIQRTQQEDSAVYLCASSFYGLAEISRSYNEQFFGPGTRLTVL.